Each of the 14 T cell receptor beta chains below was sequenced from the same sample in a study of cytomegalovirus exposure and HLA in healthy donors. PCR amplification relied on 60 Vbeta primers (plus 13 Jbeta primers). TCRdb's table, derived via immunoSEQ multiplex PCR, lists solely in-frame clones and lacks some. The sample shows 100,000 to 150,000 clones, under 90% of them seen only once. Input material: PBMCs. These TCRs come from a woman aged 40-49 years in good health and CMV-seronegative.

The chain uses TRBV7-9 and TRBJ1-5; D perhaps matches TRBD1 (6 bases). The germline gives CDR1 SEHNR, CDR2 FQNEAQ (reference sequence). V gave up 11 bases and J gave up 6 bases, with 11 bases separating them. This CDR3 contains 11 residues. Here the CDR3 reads CAYREGQPQHF. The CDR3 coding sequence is TGTGCCTACAGGGAGGGTCAGCCCCAGCATTTT.

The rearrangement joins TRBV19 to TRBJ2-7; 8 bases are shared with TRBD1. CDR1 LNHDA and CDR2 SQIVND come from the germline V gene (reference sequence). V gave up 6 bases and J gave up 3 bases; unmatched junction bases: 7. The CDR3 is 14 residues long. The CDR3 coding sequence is TGTGCCAGTAGCGGGACAGGAGCTTACTACGAGCAGTACTTC. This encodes CASSGTGAYYEQYF.

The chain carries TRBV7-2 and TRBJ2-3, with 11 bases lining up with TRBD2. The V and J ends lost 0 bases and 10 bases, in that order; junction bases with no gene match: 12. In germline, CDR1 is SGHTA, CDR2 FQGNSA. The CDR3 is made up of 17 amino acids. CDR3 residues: CASSLARGLAVINAQYF. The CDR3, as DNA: TGTGCCAGCAGCTTAGCGCGGGGACTAGCGGTTATAAATGCGCAGTATTTT.

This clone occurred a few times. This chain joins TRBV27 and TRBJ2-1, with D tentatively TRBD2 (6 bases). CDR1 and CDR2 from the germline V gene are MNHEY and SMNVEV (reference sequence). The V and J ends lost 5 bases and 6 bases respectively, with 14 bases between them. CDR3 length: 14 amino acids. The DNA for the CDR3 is TGTGCCAGCAGTCCGCCGGGACTTCTCAATGAGCAGTTCTTC. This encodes CASSPPGLLNEQFF.

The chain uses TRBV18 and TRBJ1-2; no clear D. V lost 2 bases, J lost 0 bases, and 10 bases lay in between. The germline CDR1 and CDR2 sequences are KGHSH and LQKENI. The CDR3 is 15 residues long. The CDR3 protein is CASSPEALTNYGYTF. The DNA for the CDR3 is TGTGCCAGCTCACCAGAGGCCCTAACTAACTATGGCTACACCTTC. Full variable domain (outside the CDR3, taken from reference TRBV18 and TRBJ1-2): NAGVMQNPRHLVRRRGQEARLRCSPMKGHSHVYWYRQLPEEGLKFMVYLQKENIIDESGMPKERFSAEFPKEGPSILRIQQVVRGDSAAYFCASSPEALTNYGYTFGSGTRLTVV.

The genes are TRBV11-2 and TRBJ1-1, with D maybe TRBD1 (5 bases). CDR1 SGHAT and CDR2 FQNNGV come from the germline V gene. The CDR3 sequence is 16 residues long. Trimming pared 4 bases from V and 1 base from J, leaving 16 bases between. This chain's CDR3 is CASSSLTPGPNTEAFF. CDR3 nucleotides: TGTGCCAGCAGCTCATTAACGCCAGGGCCGAACACTGAAGCTTTCTTT.

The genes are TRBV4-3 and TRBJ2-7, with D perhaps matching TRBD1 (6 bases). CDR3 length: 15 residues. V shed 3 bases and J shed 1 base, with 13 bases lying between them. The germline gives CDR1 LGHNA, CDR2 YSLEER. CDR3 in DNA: TGCGCCAGCAGCCAGCAGCAGACAGGTTCCTACGAGCAGTACTTC. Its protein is CASSQQQTGSYEQYF.

CDR3 in DNA: TGTGCCAGCAGCGCAACTAGCGGTGCTTCCTACGAGCAGTACTTC. This sequence encodes CASSATSGASYEQYF. The chain is built from TRBV9 and TRBJ2-7; 8 nucleotides align to TRBD2. V lost 3 bases, J lost 1 base, and 6 bases stayed unmatched. Germline CDR1 and CDR2: SGDLS and YYNGEE. The CDR3 consists of 15 residues.

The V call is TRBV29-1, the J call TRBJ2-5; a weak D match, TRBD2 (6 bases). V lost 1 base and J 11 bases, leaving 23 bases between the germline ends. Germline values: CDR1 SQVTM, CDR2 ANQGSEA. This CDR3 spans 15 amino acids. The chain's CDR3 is CSVEGGVGTVSEQYF. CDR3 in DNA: TGCAGCGTTGAAGGGGGGGTCGGTACTGTGTCAGAGCAGTACTTC.

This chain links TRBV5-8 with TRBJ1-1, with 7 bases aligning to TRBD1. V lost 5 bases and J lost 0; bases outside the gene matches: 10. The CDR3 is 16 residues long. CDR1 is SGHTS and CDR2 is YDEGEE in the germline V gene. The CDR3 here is CASRPRTGPLNTEAFF. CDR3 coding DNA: TGTGCCAGCAGGCCGAGGACAGGACCCCTGAACACTGAAGCTTTCTTT.

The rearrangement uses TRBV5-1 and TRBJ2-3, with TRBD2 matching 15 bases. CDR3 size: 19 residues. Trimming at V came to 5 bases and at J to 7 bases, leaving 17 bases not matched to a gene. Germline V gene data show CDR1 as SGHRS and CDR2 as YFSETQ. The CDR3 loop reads CASRRVEGTSGGQDYTQYF. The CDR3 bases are TGCGCCAGCAGGCGCGTGGAAGGGACTAGCGGGGGGCAAGATTATACGCAGTATTTT.

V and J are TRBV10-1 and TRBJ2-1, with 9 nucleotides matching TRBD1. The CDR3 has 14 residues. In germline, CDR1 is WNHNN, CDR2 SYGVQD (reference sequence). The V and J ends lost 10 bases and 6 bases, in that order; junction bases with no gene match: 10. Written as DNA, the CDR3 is TGCGCCATGCGGGTAAACAGGGGGCCCAATGAGCAGTTCTTC. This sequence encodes CAMRVNRGPNEQFF.

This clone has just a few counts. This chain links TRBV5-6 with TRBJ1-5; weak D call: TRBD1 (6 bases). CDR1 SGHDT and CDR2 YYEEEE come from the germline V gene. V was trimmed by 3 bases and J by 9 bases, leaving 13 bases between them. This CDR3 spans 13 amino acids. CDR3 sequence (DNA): TGTGCCAGCAGCTATGGACTAGGGGGGCCCCAGCATTTT. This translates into CASSYGLGGPQHF.

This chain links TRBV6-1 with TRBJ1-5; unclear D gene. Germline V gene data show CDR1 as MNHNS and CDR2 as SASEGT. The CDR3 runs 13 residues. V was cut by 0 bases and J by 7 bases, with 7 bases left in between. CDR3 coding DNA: TGTGCCAGCAGTGAAGCCATCGGGCAGCCCCAGCATTTT. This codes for CASSEAIGQPQHF.